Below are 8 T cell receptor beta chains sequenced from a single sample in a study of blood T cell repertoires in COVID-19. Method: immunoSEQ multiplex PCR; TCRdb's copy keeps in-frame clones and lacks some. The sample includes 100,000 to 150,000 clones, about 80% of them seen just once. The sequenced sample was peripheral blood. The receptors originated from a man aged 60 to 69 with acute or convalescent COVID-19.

In DNA, the CDR3 is TGTGCCAGCAGCCCGGGACTAGGATGGTACGAGCAGTACTTC. This translates into CASSPGLGWYEQYF. The chain combines TRBV12-1 with TRBJ2-7; TRBD2 is the table's D call, not checked against the DNA. TRBV12-1 is deemed a pseudogene. This CDR3 contains 14 residues.

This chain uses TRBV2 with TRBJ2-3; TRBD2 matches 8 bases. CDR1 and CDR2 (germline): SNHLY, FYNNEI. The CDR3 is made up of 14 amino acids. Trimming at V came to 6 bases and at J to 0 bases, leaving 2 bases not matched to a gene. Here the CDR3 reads CASRGGRSTDTQYF. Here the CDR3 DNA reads TGTGCCAGCAGGGGCGGGAGGAGCACAGATACGCAGTATTTT.

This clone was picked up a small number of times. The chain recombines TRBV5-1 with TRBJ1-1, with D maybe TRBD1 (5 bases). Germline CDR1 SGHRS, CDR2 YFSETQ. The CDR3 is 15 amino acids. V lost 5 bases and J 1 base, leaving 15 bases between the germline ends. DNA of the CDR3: TGCGCCAGCAGATCCTATCCAGGGCGGAACACTGAAGCTTTCTTT. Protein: CASRSYPGRNTEAFF.

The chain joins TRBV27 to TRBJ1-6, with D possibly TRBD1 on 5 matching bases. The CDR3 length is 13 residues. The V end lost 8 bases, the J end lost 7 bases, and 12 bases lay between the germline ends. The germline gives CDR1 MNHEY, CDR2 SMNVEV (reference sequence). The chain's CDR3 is CASRDFPNSPLHF. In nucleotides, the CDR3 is TGTGCCAGCCGGGACTTCCCAAATTCACCCCTCCACTTT.

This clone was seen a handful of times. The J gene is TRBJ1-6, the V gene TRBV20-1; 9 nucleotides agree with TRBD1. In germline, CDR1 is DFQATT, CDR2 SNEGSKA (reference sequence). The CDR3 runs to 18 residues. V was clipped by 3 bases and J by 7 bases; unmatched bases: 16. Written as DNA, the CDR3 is TGCAGTGCTAGTGGGGGACAGGGTATGTCACCGGAGAATTCACCCCTCCACTTT. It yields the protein CSASGGQGMSPENSPLHF.

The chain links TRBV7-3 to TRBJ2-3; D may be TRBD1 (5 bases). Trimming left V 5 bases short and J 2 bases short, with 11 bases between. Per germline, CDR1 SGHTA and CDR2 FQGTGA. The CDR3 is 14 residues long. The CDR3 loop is CASSQGLTTDTQYF. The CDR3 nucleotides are TGTGCCAGCAGCCAGGGCCTCACCACAGATACGCAGTATTTT. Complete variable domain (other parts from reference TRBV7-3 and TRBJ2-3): GAGVSQTPSNKVTEKGKYVELRCDPISGHTALYWYRQSLGQGPEFLIYFQGTGAADDSGLPNDRFFAVRPEGSVSTLKIQRTERGDSAVYLCASSQGLTTDTQYFGPGTRLTVL.

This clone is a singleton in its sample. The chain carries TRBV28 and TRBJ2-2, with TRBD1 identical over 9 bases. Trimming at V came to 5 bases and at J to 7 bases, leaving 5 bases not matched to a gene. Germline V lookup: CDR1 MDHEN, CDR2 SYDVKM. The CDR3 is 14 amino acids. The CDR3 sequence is CASSSGTGNGELFF. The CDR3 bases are TGTGCCAGCAGTAGTGGGACAGGGAACGGGGAGCTGTTTTTT. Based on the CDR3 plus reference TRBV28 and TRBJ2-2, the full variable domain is DVKVTQSSRYLVKRTGEKVFLECVQDMDHENMFWYRQDPGLGLRLIYFSYDVKMKEKGDIPEGYSVSREKKERFSLILESASTNQTSMYLCASSSGTGNGELFFGEGSRLTVL.

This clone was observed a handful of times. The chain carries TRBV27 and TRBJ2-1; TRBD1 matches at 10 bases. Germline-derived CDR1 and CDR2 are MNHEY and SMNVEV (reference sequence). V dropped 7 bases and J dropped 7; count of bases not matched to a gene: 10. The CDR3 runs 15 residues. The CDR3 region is CASTSRGTGVNEQFF. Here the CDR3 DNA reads TGTGCCAGCACGAGTCGAGGGACAGGGGTTAATGAGCAGTTCTTC.